The TCR beta chain described here comes from a study of OX40 agonist ivuxolimab in advanced cancers. Only one count was recorded for this clone. What it binds is unknown. Generated by immunoSEQ multiplex PCR, the TCRdb table keeps only in-frame clones and is missing some. The sample records tens of thousands of clones, about nine tenths being singletons. Study-level points and caveats: Part of the nonresponder group also had normalized T-cell clonal expansion that was low.

Trimming stripped 3 bases from V and 7 bases from J, with 14 bases between. Germline CDR1 reads SGDLS; CDR2 reads YYNGEE. This CDR3 has 15 amino acids. This clonotype was sampled from an adult with an advanced solid tumor such as melanoma, head and neck, liver or kidney cancer. The specimen comprised CD4+ or CD8+ T cells sorted from blood, sampled in a trial of the OX40 agonist ivuxolimab. This chain links TRBV9 with TRBJ1-6, with unresolved D. CDR3 nucleotide sequence: TGTGCCAGCAGCGCGTCCACGAGTAGGAATTCACCCCTCCACTTT. Amino acids: CASSASTSRNSPLHF.